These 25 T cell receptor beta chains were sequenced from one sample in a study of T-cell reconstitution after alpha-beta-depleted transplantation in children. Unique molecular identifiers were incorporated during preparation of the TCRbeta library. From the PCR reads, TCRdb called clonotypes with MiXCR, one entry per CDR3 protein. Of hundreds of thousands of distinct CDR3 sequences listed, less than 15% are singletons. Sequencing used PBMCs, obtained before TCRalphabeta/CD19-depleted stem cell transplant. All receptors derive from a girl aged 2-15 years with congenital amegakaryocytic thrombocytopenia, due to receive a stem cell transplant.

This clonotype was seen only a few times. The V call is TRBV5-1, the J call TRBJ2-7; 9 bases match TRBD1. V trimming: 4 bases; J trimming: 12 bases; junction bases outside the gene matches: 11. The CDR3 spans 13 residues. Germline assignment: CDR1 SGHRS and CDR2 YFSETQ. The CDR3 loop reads CASSDGQGPSTYF. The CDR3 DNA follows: TGCGCCAGCAGCGACGGACAGGGGCCTTCCACGTACTTC. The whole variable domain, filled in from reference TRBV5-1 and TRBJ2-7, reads KAGVTQTPRYLIKTRGQQVTLSCSPISGHRSVSWYQQTPGQGLQFLFEYFSETQRNKGNFPGRFSGRQFSNSRSEMNVSTLELGDSALYLCASSDGQGPSTYFGPGTRLTVT.

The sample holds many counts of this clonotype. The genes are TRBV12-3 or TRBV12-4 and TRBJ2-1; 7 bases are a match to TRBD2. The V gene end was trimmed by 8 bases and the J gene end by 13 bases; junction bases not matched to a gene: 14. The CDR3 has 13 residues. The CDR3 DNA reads TGTGCCAGCGAACTGGAGCGGGAAACGGCTCAGTTCTTC. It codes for CASELERETAQFF.

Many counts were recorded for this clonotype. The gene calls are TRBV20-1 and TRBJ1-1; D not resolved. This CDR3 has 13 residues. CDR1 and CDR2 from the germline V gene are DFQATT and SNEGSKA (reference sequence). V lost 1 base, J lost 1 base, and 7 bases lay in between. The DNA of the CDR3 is TGCAGTGCTAGAGTACAGCCGAACACTGAAGCTTTCTTT. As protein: CSARVQPNTEAFF.

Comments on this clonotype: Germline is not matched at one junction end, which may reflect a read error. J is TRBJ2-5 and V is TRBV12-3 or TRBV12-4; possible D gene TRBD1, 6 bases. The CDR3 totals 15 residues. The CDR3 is CASSATGTTEETKYF. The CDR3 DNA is TGTGCCAGCAGCGCTACCGGGACAACCGAGGAGACCAAGTACTTC.

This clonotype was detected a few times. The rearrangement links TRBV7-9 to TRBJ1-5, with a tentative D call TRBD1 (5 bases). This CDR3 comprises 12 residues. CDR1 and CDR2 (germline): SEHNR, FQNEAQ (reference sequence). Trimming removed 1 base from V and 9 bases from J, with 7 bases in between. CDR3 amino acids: CASSLEGWPQHF. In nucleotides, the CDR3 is TGTGCCAGCAGCTTAGAGGGGTGGCCCCAGCATTTT.

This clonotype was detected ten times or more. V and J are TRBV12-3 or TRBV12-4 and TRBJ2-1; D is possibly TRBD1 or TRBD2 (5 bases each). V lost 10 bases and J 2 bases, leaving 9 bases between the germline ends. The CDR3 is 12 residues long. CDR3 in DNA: TGTGCCAATGGGGACCCCTACAATGAGCAGTTCTTC. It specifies CANGDPYNEQFF.

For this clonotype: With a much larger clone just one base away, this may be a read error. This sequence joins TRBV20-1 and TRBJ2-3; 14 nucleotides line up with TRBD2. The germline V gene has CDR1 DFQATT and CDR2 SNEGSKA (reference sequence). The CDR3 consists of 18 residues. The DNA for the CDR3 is TGCAATGCTAGGAATACGGGACTAGCGGGAGATAGCACAGATACGCAGTATTTT. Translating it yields CNARNTGLAGDSTDTQYF.

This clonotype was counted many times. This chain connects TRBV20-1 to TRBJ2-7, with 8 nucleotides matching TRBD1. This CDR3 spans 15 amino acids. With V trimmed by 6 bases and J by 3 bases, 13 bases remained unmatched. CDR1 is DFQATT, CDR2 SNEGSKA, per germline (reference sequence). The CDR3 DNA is TGCAGTGCCCAGGGGGCCCAGGGAGGTAACTACGAGCAGTACTTC. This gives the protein CSAQGAQGGNYEQYF.

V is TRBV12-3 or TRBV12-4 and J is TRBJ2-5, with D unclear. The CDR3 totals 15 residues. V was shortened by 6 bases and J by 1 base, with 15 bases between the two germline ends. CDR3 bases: TGTGCCAGCAGCCCCGCAAAGGGCCTCCAAGAGACCCAGTACTTC. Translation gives CASSPAKGLQETQYF.

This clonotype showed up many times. This chain's CDR3 is CASRTGTGREQYF. The CDR3 DNA is TGTGCCAGCAGAACCGGGACAGGGAGGGAGCAGTACTTC. The chain carries TRBV12-3 or TRBV12-4 and TRBJ2-7; 9 nucleotides agree with TRBD1. CDR3 length: 13 residues. The junction had 7 bases not matched to a gene; V was cut back by 6 bases and J by 7 bases.

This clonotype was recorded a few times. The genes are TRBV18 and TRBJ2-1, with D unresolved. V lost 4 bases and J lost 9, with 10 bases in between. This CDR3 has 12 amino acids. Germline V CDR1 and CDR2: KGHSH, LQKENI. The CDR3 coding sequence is TGTGCCAGCTCACTCCTGCTAGGTGAGCAGTTCTTC. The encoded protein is CASSLLLGEQFF.

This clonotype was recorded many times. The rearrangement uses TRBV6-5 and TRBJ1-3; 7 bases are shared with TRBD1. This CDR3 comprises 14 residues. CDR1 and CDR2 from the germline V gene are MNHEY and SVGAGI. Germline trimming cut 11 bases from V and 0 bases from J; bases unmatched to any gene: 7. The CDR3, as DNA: TGTGCCCGTCAGACAGGGAGCTCTGGAAACACCATATATTTT. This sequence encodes CARQTGSSGNTIYF.

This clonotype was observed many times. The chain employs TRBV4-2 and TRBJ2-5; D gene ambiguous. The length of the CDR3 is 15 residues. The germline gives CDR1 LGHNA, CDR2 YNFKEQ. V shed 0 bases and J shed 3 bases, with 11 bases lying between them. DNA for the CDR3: TGTGCCAGCAGCCAAGATCCATCGCGGAAAGAGACCCAGTACTTC. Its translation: CASSQDPSRKETQYF.

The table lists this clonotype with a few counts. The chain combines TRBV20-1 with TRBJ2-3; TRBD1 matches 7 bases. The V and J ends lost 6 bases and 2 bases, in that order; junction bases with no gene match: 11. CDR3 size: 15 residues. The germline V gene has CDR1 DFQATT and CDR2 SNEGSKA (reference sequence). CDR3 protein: CSAAPADRDTDTQYF. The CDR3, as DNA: TGCAGTGCAGCTCCGGCCGACAGGGACACAGATACGCAGTATTTT.

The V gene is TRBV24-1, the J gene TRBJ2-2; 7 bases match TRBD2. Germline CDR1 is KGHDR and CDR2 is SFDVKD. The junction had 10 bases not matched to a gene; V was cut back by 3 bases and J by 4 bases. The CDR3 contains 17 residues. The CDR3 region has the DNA TGTGCCACCAGTGATCCTAGGGGATCTAGCGGCACCGGGGAGCTGTTTTTT. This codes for CATSDPRGSSGTGELFF.

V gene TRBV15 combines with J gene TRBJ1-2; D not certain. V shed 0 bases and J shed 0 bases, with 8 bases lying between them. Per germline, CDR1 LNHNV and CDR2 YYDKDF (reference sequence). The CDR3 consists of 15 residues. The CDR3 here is CATSRDPGANYGYTF. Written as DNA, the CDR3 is TGTGCCACCAGCAGAGATCCAGGAGCTAACTATGGCTACACCTTC.

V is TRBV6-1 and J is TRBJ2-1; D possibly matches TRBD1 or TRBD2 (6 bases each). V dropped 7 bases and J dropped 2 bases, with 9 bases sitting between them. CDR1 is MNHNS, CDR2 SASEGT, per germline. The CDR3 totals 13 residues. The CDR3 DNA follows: TGTGCCAGCAAACGGGGGCCCTACAATGAGCAGTTCTTC. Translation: CASKRGPYNEQFF.

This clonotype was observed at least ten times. The CDR3 region has the DNA TGCAGTGCTAGAGATAACGCAGGGGGCGCGTATCAGCCCCAGCATTTT. It is translated as CSARDNAGGAYQPQHF. The chain carries TRBV20-1 and TRBJ1-5, with TRBD1 identical over 8 bases. Per germline, CDR1 DFQATT and CDR2 SNEGSKA (reference sequence). This CDR3 has 16 residues. The junction had 9 bases not matched to a gene; V was cut back by 0 bases and J by 5 bases.

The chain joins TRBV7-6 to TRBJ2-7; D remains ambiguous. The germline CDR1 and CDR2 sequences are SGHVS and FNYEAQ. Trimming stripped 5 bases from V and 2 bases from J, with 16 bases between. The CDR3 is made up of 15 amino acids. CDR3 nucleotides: TGTGCCAGCAGCCCCACCCTCGCAGTTCCCTACGAGCAGTACTTC. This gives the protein CASSPTLAVPYEQYF.

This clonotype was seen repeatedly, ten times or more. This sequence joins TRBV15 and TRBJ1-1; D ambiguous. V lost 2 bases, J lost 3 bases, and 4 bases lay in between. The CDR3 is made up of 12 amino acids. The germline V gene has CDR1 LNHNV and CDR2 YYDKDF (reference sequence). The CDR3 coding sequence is TGTGCCACCAGCAGATCGTACACTGAAGCTTTCTTT. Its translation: CATSRSYTEAFF. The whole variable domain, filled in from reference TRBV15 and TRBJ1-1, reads DAMVIQNPRYQVTQFGKPVTLSCSQTLNHNVMYWYQQKSSQAPKLLFHYYDKDFNNEADTPDNFQSRRPNTSFCFLDIRSPGLGDTAMYLCATSRSYTEAFFGQGTRLTVV.

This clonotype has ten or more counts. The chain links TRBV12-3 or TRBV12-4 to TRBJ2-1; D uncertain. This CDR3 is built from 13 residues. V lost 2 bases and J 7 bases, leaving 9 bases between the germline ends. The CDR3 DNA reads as TGTGCCAGCAGTTTACCATCGACTAATGAGCAGTTCTTC. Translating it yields CASSLPSTNEQFF.

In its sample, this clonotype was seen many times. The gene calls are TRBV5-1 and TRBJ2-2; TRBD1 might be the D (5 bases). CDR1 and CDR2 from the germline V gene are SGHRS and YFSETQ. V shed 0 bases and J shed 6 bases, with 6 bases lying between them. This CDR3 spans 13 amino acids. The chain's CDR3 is CASSLEGAGELFF. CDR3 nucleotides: TGCGCCAGCAGCTTGGAAGGGGCCGGGGAGCTGTTTTTT.

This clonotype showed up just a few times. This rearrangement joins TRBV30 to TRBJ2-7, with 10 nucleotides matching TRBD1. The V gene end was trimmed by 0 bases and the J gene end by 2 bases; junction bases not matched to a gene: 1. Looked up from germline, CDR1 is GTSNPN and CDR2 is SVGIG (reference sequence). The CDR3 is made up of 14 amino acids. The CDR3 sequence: CAWSVGTGAYEQYF. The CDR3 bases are TGTGCCTGGAGTGTAGGGACAGGGGCCTACGAGCAGTACTTC.

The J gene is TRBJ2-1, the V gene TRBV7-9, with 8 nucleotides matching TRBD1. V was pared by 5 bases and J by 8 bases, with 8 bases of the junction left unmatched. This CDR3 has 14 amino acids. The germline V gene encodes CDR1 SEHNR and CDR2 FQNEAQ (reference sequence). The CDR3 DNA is TGTGCCAGCAGCCCTAGACCACAGGGGGATGAGCAGTTCTTC. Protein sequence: CASSPRPQGDEQFF.

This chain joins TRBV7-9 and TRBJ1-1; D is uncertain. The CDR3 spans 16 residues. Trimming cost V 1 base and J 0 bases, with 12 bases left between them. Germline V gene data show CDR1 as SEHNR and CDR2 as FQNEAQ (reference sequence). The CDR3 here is CASSLEVPTVNTEAFF. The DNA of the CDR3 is TGTGCCAGCAGCTTAGAGGTTCCGACGGTGAACACTGAAGCTTTCTTT.